Following are 30 T cell receptor beta chains from one sample sequenced in a study of vaccination effects on CD4 cells after COVID-19. Method: immunoSEQ multiplex PCR; TCRdb's copy keeps in-frame clones and lacks some. The top ten hold around 3.2% of the sample, which has tens of thousands of clones, around 74% seen once. No antigen has been identified for these receptors. Within the ViraFEST assay, antigen-specific CD4+ T cells underwent expansion with viral peptide pools prior to sequencing. Culture lasted about nine days before CD4+ T cell isolation. Having tested negative for nucleocapsid antibodies, the vaccine recipients showed no prior SARS-CoV-2 infection. Here the sequenced sample was CD4+ T cells from PBMCs cultured with HCoV-NL63 spike peptides, taken before COVID-19 vaccination. These receptors were obtained from a human donor who received a COVID-19 vaccine.

The V gene is TRBV4-2, the J gene TRBJ2-3; the D is unclear. Germline CDR1 and CDR2: LGHNA and YNFKEQ. The CDR3 is 15 amino acids. V lost 1 base to trimming and J lost 0 bases, with 8 bases between them. CDR3 protein: CASSQVAISTDTQYF. The CDR3 bases are TGTGCCAGCAGCCAAGTGGCAATTAGCACAGATACGCAGTATTTT.

The V call is TRBV9, the J call TRBJ1-3; 8 positions agree with TRBD1. Germline values: CDR1 SGDLS, CDR2 YYNGEE. V lost 4 bases to trimming and J lost 4 bases; unmatched junction nucleotides: 10. The CDR3 has 16 amino acids. The CDR3 DNA is TGTGCCAGCAGCCCTAACCGTCAGGGGGCCGGAAACACCATATATTTT. Translation: CASSPNRQGAGNTIYF.

The chain joins TRBV11-3 to TRBJ1-5; no firm D call. V dropped 0 bases and J dropped 0 bases, with 12 bases sitting between them. CDR1 is SGHNT and CDR2 is YENEEA in the germline V gene. This CDR3 spans 17 amino acids. The CDR3 reads CASSLDGERASNQPQHF. The CDR3 DNA follows: TGTGCCAGCAGCTTAGATGGGGAGAGGGCTAGCAATCAGCCCCAGCATTTT.

V gene TRBV4-1 combines with J gene TRBJ2-7, with 10 bases lining up with TRBD1. CDR3 length: 15 amino acids. CDR1 is MGHRA and CDR2 is YSYEKL in the germline V gene. The junction had 4 bases not matched to a gene; V was cut back by 2 bases and J by 3 bases. The CDR3: CASSQPGDRGYEQYV. Here the CDR3 DNA reads TGCGCCAGCAGCCAACCCGGGGACAGGGGCTACGAGCAGTACGTC.

The chain has TRBV19 and TRBJ1-6, with D unresolved. The CDR3 is 15 residues long. Germline lookup yields CDR1 LNHDA and CDR2 SQIVND (reference sequence). The germline V and J ends were trimmed by 6 bases and 0 bases, with 9 bases remaining between them. CDR3 sequence: CASSDMSSYNSPLHF. In nucleotides, the CDR3 is TGTGCCAGTAGCGATATGAGCTCCTATAATTCACCCCTCCACTTT.

The chain is built from TRBV6-2 or TRBV6-3 and TRBJ2-1; D is perhaps TRBD2 (6 bases). Germline loops: CDR1 MNHEY, CDR2 SVGEGT. V lost 2 bases and J 12 bases, leaving 14 bases between the germline ends. CDR3 length: 13 residues. CDR3 sequence: CASSYGGGEGQFF. The CDR3 bases are TGTGCCAGCAGTTACGGCGGCGGGGAAGGGCAGTTCTTC.

V and J are TRBV5-1 and TRBJ2-7; D unresolved. The germline V and J ends were trimmed by 4 bases and 0 bases, with 14 bases remaining between them. Per the germline V gene, CDR1 is SGHRS and CDR2 is YFSETQ. The length of the CDR3 is 15 residues. The CDR3 DNA is TGCGCCAGCAGCCCCAGTGGGGTCAACTCCTACGAGCAGTACGTC. As protein: CASSPSGVNSYEQYV.

The V gene is TRBV24-1, the J gene TRBJ2-5, with TRBD2 as a possible D gene (5 bases). V lost 4 bases, J lost 7 bases, and 18 bases lay in between. Germline V gene lookup returns CDR1 KGHDR and CDR2 SFDVKD. The CDR3 has 15 amino acids. This CDR3 is CATSDPARPGGTQYF. CDR3 coding DNA: TGTGCCACCAGTGACCCCGCCCGGCCAGGAGGGACCCAGTACTTC.

The DNA of the CDR3 is TGTGCCAGCAGCCAAAATCAGCCCCAGCATTTT. Translating it yields CASSQNQPQHF. The chain combines TRBV28 with TRBJ1-5; D call uncertain. Germline lookup yields CDR1 MDHEN and CDR2 SYDVKM. The CDR3 covers 11 residues. The germline V and J ends were trimmed by 6 bases and 4 bases, with 4 bases remaining between them. The whole variable domain, filled in from reference TRBV28 and TRBJ1-5, reads DVKVTQSSRYLVKRTGEKVFLECVQDMDHENMFWYRQDPGLGLRLIYFSYDVKMKEKGDIPEGYSVSREKKERFSLILESASTNQTSMYLCASSQNQPQHFGDGTRLSIL.

This sequence joins TRBV2 and TRBJ2-1, with a weak D call TRBD2 (5 bases). Germline loops: CDR1 SNHLY, CDR2 FYNNEI. V lost 4 bases to trimming and J lost 10 bases, with 14 bases between them. The CDR3 is 13 amino acids. The CDR3, as DNA: TGTGCCAGCAGTGGGGAGAGGGAAACCGAGCAGTTCTTC. Translating gives CASSGERETEQFF.

The V and J genes are TRBV27 and TRBJ2-3, with D uncertain. Germline V gives CDR1 MNHEY, CDR2 SMNVEV (reference sequence). This CDR3 comprises 14 residues. With 3 bases removed from V and 0 bases from J, the gap between germline ends came to 7 bases. The CDR3 nucleotides read TGTGCCAGCAGTTTCCAGGTTAGCACAGATACGCAGTATTTT. Its protein is CASSFQVSTDTQYF.

The chain employs TRBV6-5 and TRBJ2-2; possibly TRBD2 for D (5 bases). The CDR3 loop spans 14 amino acids. Germline V CDR1 and CDR2: MNHEY, SVGAGI. Trimming removed 8 bases at V and 4 bases at J, with 14 bases between. The CDR3 region has the DNA TGTGCCAGCGATCCGGGCCGGGGCACCGGGGAGCTGTTTTTT. It translates to CASDPGRGTGELFF.

J is TRBJ2-1 and V is TRBV9; D is possibly TRBD1 or TRBD2 (5 bases each). V shed 0 bases and J shed 9 bases, with 13 bases lying between them. The CDR3 sequence is 14 residues long. Germline CDR1 reads SGDLS; CDR2 reads YYNGEE. The chain's CDR3 is CASSVVGEQVEQFF. The CDR3 DNA reads as TGTGCCAGCAGCGTAGTGGGGGAACAAGTTGAGCAGTTCTTC.

The table lists this clone with a count of one. The chain carries TRBV19 and TRBJ2-5; TRBD1 matches 7 bases. Trimming cost V 5 bases and J 9 bases; bases outside gene matches: 6. Germline CDR1 reads LNHDA; CDR2 reads SQIVND (reference sequence). The CDR3 runs to 12 residues. Here the CDR3 DNA reads TGTGCCAGTAGTCCGCGACAGGGAGCCCAGTACTTC. Residues: CASSPRQGAQYF.

The J gene is TRBJ2-3, the V gene TRBV29-1, with D hard to call. Germline V gene sequence: CDR1 SQVTM, CDR2 ANQGSEA. The CDR3 extends over 12 amino acids. Trimming cost V 2 bases and J 1 base, with 4 bases left between them. Written as DNA, the CDR3 is TGCAGCGTTGAAAGGGGCACAGATACGCAGTATTTT. This codes for CSVERGTDTQYF.

This clone came up once. The V gene is TRBV7-3, the J gene TRBJ2-3, with D possibly TRBD2 on 6 matching bases. CDR3 length: 15 amino acids. V dropped 2 bases and J dropped 6 bases, with 15 bases sitting between them. CDR1 SGHTA and CDR2 FQGTGA come from the germline V gene. The CDR3 bases are TGTGCCAGCAGCTTAGGGAGAACTAGCCCCGATACGCAGTATTTT. This sequence encodes CASSLGRTSPDTQYF. Variable domain in full (rest from reference TRBV7-3 and TRBJ2-3): GAGVSQTPSNKVTEKGKYVELRCDPISGHTALYWYRQSLGQGPEFLIYFQGTGAADDSGLPNDRFFAVRPEGSVSTLKIQRTERGDSAVYLCASSLGRTSPDTQYFGPGTRLTVL.

The chain is built from TRBV20-1 and TRBJ1-2; 9 nucleotides agree with TRBD1. V gave up 6 bases and J gave up 1 base; unmatched junction bases: 15. The germline V gene encodes CDR1 DFQATT and CDR2 SNEGSKA (reference sequence). This CDR3 spans 17 amino acids. In DNA form, the CDR3 reads TGCAGTGCCAGTGTTTTCGGACAGGGGAGTTTTAACTATGGCTACACCTTC. Its translation: CSASVFGQGSFNYGYTF.

The J gene is TRBJ2-4, the V gene TRBV12-2. TRBV12-2 is a pseudogene. This CDR3 region has 17 residues. CDR3 in DNA: TGTGCAAGTCGCTTAGCGCGTCAGAAGATAGCCAAAAACATTCAGTACTTC. It specifies CASRLARQKIAKNIQYF.

This clone was picked up one time. The rearrangement links TRBV5-1 to TRBJ1-1; perhaps TRBD1 as D (6 bases). This CDR3 spans 15 amino acids. V was shortened by 7 bases and J by 1 base, with 17 bases between the two germline ends. Germline V gene lookup returns CDR1 SGHRS and CDR2 YFSETQ. CDR3 sequence reads: CASQGSGAQNTEAFF. The DNA for the CDR3 is TGCGCCAGCCAAGGTTCAGGGGCCCAGAACACTGAAGCTTTCTTT.

This clone was detected only a few times. The chain carries TRBV4-3 and TRBJ1-3; no firm D call. Germline V gene lookup returns CDR1 LGHNA and CDR2 YSLEER. V lost 0 bases, J lost 2 bases, and 8 bases lay in between. There are 15 residues in the CDR3. CDR3 nucleotides: TGCGCCAGCAGCCAAGACAGCGGCCCTGGAAACACCATATATTTT. Its protein is CASSQDSGPGNTIYF.

The chain is built from TRBV15 and TRBJ2-3, with TRBD2 matching over 10 bases. The CDR3 contains 17 residues. Germline loops: CDR1 LNHNV, CDR2 YYDKDF (reference sequence). V dropped 4 bases and J dropped 1; count of bases not matched to a gene: 8. The chain's CDR3 is CATSTYTGTSGTDTQYF. CDR3 DNA sequence: TGTGCCACCAGCACGTATACCGGGACTAGCGGCACAGATACGCAGTATTTT.

The V and J genes are TRBV11-1 and TRBJ2-5; D could derive from TRBD1 or TRBD2 (5 bases each). Per the germline V gene, CDR1 is SGHAT and CDR2 is FQDESV (reference sequence). V lost 5 bases to trimming and J lost 5 bases, with 18 bases between them. The CDR3 consists of 15 residues. This CDR3 reads CASSPSWGSGETQYF. DNA of the CDR3: TGTGCCAGCAGCCCCTCCTGGGGGTCGGGGGAGACCCAGTACTTC.

The chain links TRBV6-5 to TRBJ2-6; D is unclear. Trimming removed 2 bases at V and 1 base at J, with 6 bases between. This CDR3 region has 15 residues. The V gene's germline CDR1 is MNHEY and CDR2 SVGAGI. The CDR3 spells CASSYGLSGANVLTF. In nucleotides, the CDR3 is TGTGCCAGCAGTTACGGCCTGTCTGGGGCCAACGTCCTGACTTTC.

This chain connects TRBV11-2 to TRBJ2-1; 7 bases align to TRBD1. The CDR3 consists of 15 residues. In germline, CDR1 is SGHAT, CDR2 FQNNGV. After removal of 7 bases from V and 8 bases from J, the junction contained 14 bases not matched to a gene. CDR3 DNA sequence: TGTGCCAGCAAACAATCCGGGACAGTCTTAGATGAGCAGTTCTTC. It codes for CASKQSGTVLDEQFF.

This clone has more than one count but fewer than ten. The chain is built from TRBV6-6 and TRBJ2-5; possibly TRBD1 for D (6 bases). CDR3 length equals 13 residues. Germline V CDR1 and CDR2: MNHNY, SVGAGI (reference sequence). V was cut by 10 bases and J by 4 bases, with 16 bases left in between. CDR3 protein: CATQGPFGETQYF. Written as DNA, the CDR3 is TGTGCCACCCAGGGGCCATTCGGAGAGACCCAGTACTTC.

For this clone: At the DNA level, this CDR3 is encoded by other sequences in the same sample as well. This rearrangement joins TRBV28 to TRBJ1-1, with 7 bases matching TRBD1. The trim removed 5 bases at V and 1 base at J, leaving 4 bases unmatched. This CDR3 is 14 amino acids long. Germline-derived CDR1 and CDR2 are MDHEN and SYDVKM. The CDR3 reads CASSLPGGNTEAFF. The CDR3 DNA sequence: TGTGCCAGCAGTCTCCCAGGGGGGAACACTGAAGCTTTCTTT.

The J gene is TRBJ2-5, the V gene TRBV3-1 (or the pseudogene TRBV3-2), with TRBD1 matching over 8 bases. The V and J ends lost 2 bases and 1 base, in that order; junction bases with no gene match: 6. CDR1 LGHDT and CDR2 YNNKEL come from the germline V gene (reference sequence). The CDR3 extends over 16 amino acids. CDR3 amino acids: CASSQPSDRGQETQYF. CDR3 coding DNA: TGTGCCAGCAGCCAACCCTCAGACAGGGGCCAAGAGACCCAGTACTTC.

The chain combines TRBV5-6 with TRBJ2-2; D is unresolved. The germline CDR1 and CDR2 sequences are SGHDT and YYEEEE. There are 15 residues in the CDR3. V lost 2 bases, J lost 1 base, and 9 bases lay in between. DNA for the CDR3: TGTGCCAGCAGCTTTGACACCCGGAACACCGGGGAGCTGTTTTTT. Translating it yields CASSFDTRNTGELFF.

The CDR3 protein is CASSPGGASTGELFF. The CDR3 bases are TGTGCCAGCAGCCCCGGGGGGGCGAGCACCGGGGAGCTGTTTTTT. V usage is TRBV7-2 and J usage is TRBJ2-2; 8 bases map to TRBD2. CDR1 is SGHTA, CDR2 FQGNSA, per germline. Trimming at V came to 5 bases and at J to 4 bases, leaving 6 bases not matched to a gene. This CDR3 contains 15 residues.

Only one count was recorded for this clone. The chain joins TRBV7-2 to TRBJ2-2; D perhaps matches TRBD2 (6 bases). V was clipped by 2 bases and J by 0 bases, with 13 bases between them. The germline V gene encodes CDR1 SGHTA and CDR2 FQGNSA. This CDR3 comprises 17 residues. DNA for the CDR3: TGTGCCAGCAGCTTAACGGCGGGGCTAACGAACACCGGGGAGCTGTTTTTT. Encoded protein: CASSLTAGLTNTGELFF.